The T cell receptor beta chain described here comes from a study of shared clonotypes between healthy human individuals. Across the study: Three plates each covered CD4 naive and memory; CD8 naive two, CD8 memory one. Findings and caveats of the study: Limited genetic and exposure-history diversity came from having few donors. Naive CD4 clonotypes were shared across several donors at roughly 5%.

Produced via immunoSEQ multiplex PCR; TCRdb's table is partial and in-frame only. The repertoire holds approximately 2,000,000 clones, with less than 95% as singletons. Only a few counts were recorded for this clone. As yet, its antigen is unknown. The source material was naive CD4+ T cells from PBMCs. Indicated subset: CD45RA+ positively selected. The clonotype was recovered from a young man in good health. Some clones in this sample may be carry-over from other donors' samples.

The CDR3 region has the DNA TGTGCCAGCAGTGAGGGTAGGACAGGGAATCCCTACGAGCAGTACTTC. This encodes CASSEGRTGNPYEQYF. This chain connects TRBV6-1 to TRBJ2-7; TRBD1 matches at 8 bases. This CDR3 is 16 amino acids long. J lost 2 bases, V lost 3 bases, and 9 bases had no gene match. The germline V gene has CDR1 MNHNS and CDR2 SASEGT.